This TCR beta chain was sequenced during a study of T cell responses to AZD1222 COVID-19 vaccine. This clone was found a few times. The antigen is not known. The CDR3 covers 14 residues. Trimming left V 5 bases short and J 4 bases short, with 14 bases between. CDR1 and CDR2 (germline): SGHAT, FQNNGV. Study-wide results and limits: Nearly half of unique spike-specific TCRs reportedly avoided B.1.351 and B.1.1.7 mutated regions. No repertoire was sampled before or during the peak T cell response, only after it. Only 5 or 6 individuals given AZD1222 were seropositive at baseline. Spike-specific TCRs gained breadth and depth after people received two AZD1222 doses.

Libraries were prepared by immunoSEQ multiplex PCR; TCRdb keeps only in-frame clonotypes and omits some of them. Seen here are more than 110,000 clones, about 88% observed once, and the top ten hold approximately 4.5%. The sample consisted of peripheral blood, taken on day 0 of AZD1222 vaccination. The receptor's source is an adult in good health. The V and J genes are TRBV11-2 and TRBJ1-1, with D unresolved. CDR3 sequence (DNA): TGTGCCAGCAGCCTTACGTCCAGCAGCACTGAAGCTTTCTTT. The encoded protein is CASSLTSSSTEAFF.